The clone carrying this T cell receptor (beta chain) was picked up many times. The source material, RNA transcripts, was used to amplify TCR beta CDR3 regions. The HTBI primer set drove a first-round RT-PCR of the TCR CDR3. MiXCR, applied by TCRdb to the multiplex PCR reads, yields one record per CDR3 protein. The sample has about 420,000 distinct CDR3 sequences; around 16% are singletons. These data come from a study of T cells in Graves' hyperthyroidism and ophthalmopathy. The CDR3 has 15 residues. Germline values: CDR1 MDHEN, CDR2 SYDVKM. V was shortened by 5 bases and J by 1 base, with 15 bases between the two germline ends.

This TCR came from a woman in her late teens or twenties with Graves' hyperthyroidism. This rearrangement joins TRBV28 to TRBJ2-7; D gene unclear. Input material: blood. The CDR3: CASSSLRRSSYEQYF. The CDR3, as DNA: TGTGCCAGCAGTAGTCTTAGGCGGTCATCCTACGAGCAGTACTTC.